Following are 31 T cell receptor beta chains from one sample sequenced in a study of cytomegalovirus exposure and HLA in healthy donors. PCR used 60 Vbeta primers and 13 Jbeta primers. The method was immunoSEQ multiplex PCR; TCRdb's version includes in-frame clones alone and lacks a portion of them. The repertoire holds roughly 140,000 clones, with about three quarters as singletons. The sequencing sample was made of PBMCs. These receptors were taken from a male donor in good health and CMV-seronegative.

The rearrangement joins TRBV14 to TRBJ2-7; a possible D gene is TRBD1 (7 bases). This CDR3 has 16 residues. Germline V gives CDR1 SGHDN, CDR2 FVKESK. V was trimmed by 10 bases and J by 2 bases, leaving 24 bases between them. CDR3 sequence: CAIRTHHARGAYEQYF. The CDR3 DNA is TGTGCCATCCGGACCCACCACGCCAGGGGGGCCTACGAGCAGTACTTC. Combining the CDR3 with reference TRBV14 and TRBJ2-7 gives the whole variable domain EAGVTQFPSHSVIEKGQTVTLRCDPISGHDNLYWYRRVMGKEIKFLLHFVKESKQDESGMPNNRFLAERTGGTYSTLKVQPAELEDSGVYFCAIRTHHARGAYEQYFGPGTRLTVT.

V gene TRBV5-6 combines with J gene TRBJ2-7; D uncertain. Germline V CDR1 and CDR2: SGHDT, YYEEEE. Trimming took off 4 bases at V and 0 bases at J, with 8 bases between the two ends. The CDR3 is 13 amino acids. CDR3: CASSPPSSYEQYF. CDR3 DNA sequence: TGTGCCAGCAGCCCCCCGAGCTCCTACGAGCAGTACTTC.

A single count supports this clone. The chain recombines TRBV7-8 with TRBJ2-1, with TRBD1 identical over 8 bases. Germline V gives CDR1 SGHVS, CDR2 FQNEAQ. V trimming: 5 bases; J trimming: 1 base; junction bases outside the gene matches: 4. CDR3 length: 15 residues. The CDR3 nucleotides are TGTGCCAGCAGCCGCGACAGGGGTTCCTACAATGAGCAGTTCTTC. Translating gives CASSRDRGSYNEQFF.

This clone appeared a single time. This chain joins TRBV5-4 and TRBJ1-1; possible D gene TRBD1, 6 bases. The CDR3 loop spans 14 amino acids. CDR1 is SGHNT, CDR2 YYREEE, per germline (reference sequence). V was clipped by 2 bases and J by 2 bases, with 10 bases between them. The CDR3 sequence is CASSFRGSNTEAFF. CDR3 coding DNA: TGTGCCAGCAGCTTTAGGGGGAGTAACACTGAAGCTTTCTTT.

The chain recombines TRBV9 with TRBJ1-2; weak D call: TRBD1 (5 bases). The CDR3 loop spans 14 amino acids. Germline CDR1 is SGDLS and CDR2 is YYNGEE. Trimming removed 3 bases at V and 7 bases at J, with 16 bases between. Written as DNA, the CDR3 is TGTGCCAGCAGCGCAGGACAAGAGGTTGGTGGCTACACCTTC. It specifies CASSAGQEVGGYTF. The variable domain in full, with the rest retrieved from reference TRBV9 and TRBJ1-2, is DSGVTQTPKHLITATGQRVTLRCSPRSGDLSVYWYQQSLDQGLQFLIQYYNGEERAKGNILERFSAQQFPDLHSELNLSSLELGDSALYFCASSAGQEVGGYTFGSGTRLTVV.

The J gene is TRBJ1-4, the V gene TRBV7-2; D gene unclear. CDR1 is SGHTA and CDR2 is FQGNSA in the germline V gene. This CDR3 contains 13 residues. The V end lost 3 bases, the J end lost 6 bases, and 8 bases lay between the germline ends. CDR3: CASSFRRDEKLFF. The CDR3 DNA follows: TGTGCCAGCAGCTTTCGGAGGGATGAAAAACTGTTTTTT.

This clone has just a few counts. The V call is TRBV6-1, the J call TRBJ1-2; possibly TRBD1 for D (6 bases). CDR1 is MNHNS, CDR2 SASEGT, per germline. The CDR3 spans 13 residues. Between the trimmed V and J ends, which lost 7 bases and 8 bases, there was a span of 17 bases. This chain's CDR3 is CASTTGQSRGYTF. The CDR3 bases are TGTGCCAGCACCACCGGACAGTCCAGAGGCTACACCTTC.

The CDR3 DNA sequence: TGTGCCGCGAGGGAAACCAGCTCTGGAAACACCATATATTTT. Its protein is CAARETSSGNTIYF. The V call is TRBV10-3, the J call TRBJ1-3; D is uncertain. Germline V lookup: CDR1 ENHRY, CDR2 SYGVKD. The ends were cut back, 11 bases at V and 0 bases at J, with 14 bases in the middle. The CDR3 has 14 amino acids.

This chain connects TRBV9 to TRBJ2-2; D not certain. Germline CDR1 SGDLS, CDR2 YYNGEE. This CDR3 comprises 17 residues. V was pared by 4 bases and J by 5 bases, with 21 bases between. CDR3 protein: CASSPRPPVPPTGELFF. The DNA of the CDR3 is TGTGCCAGCAGCCCTAGACCCCCGGTCCCCCCAACCGGGGAGCTGTTTTTT.

This clone has just one count. The chain links TRBV9 to TRBJ2-7, with 12 bases identical to TRBD2. The junction had 8 bases not matched to a gene; V was cut back by 0 bases and J by 1 base. Germline V gene sequence: CDR1 SGDLS, CDR2 YYNGEE. CDR3 size: 18 residues. The CDR3 coding sequence is TGTGCCAGCAGCGTAGAGGACCCCGGACTAGCGGGGTCCTACGAGCAGTACTTC. This gives the protein CASSVEDPGLAGSYEQYF.

The CDR3 here is CASSMTSSYEQYF. CDR3 nucleotide sequence: TGTGCCAGTAGTATGACTAGCTCCTACGAGCAGTACTTC. This rearrangement joins TRBV19 to TRBJ2-7, with D tentatively TRBD2 (6 bases). Germline values: CDR1 LNHDA, CDR2 SQIVND (reference sequence). The V end lost 3 bases, the J end lost 0 bases, and 6 bases lay between the germline ends. The CDR3 length is 13 residues.

Points on this clone: Its ends do not fully match the called genes, so a read error is possible. J is TRBJ1-4 and V is TRBV7-9; D unresolved. The germline V gene encodes CDR1 SEHNR and CDR2 FQNEAQ (reference sequence). This CDR3 comprises 15 residues. The CDR3: CSSSLDQLANEKLFF. CDR3 nucleotides: TGTTCCAGCAGCTTAGACCAGCTAGCTAATGAAAAACTGTTTTTT.

This clone was recorded only once. This sequence joins TRBV9 and TRBJ1-1, with D unclear. V was pared by 0 bases and J by 3 bases, with 18 bases between. There are 17 residues in the CDR3. Germline CDR1 and CDR2: SGDLS and YYNGEE. The CDR3 region is CASSVVGIPRRDTEAFF. The DNA for the CDR3 is TGTGCCAGCAGCGTAGTCGGGATCCCCAGAAGGGACACTGAAGCTTTCTTT.

Turning to this clone: The junction does not match germline at one end; this may be a read error. The V and J genes are TRBV7-9 and TRBJ2-5; 8 nucleotides align to TRBD1. Per the germline V gene, CDR1 is SEHNR and CDR2 is FQNEAQ (reference sequence). The CDR3 covers 15 residues. CDR3 sequence reads: CSSQPPRTGMKTQYF. For the CDR3, the DNA is TGTTCCAGCCAACCCCCTCGGACAGGGATGAAGACCCAGTACTTC.

The V gene is TRBV9, the J gene TRBJ2-3; TRBD2 matches 15 bases. CDR1 is SGDLS, CDR2 YYNGEE, per germline. The CDR3 is 16 amino acids. Trimming at V came to 3 bases and at J to 6 bases, leaving 5 bases not matched to a gene. The CDR3 protein is CASSGGTSGGPDTQYF. CDR3 bases: TGTGCCAGCAGCGGGGGGACTAGCGGGGGGCCGGATACGCAGTATTTT.

The chain uses TRBV25-1 and TRBJ1-4, with 7 bases lining up with TRBD1. From germline, CDR1 is MGHDK and CDR2 SYGVNS. The CDR3 spans 15 residues. V was clipped by 2 bases and J by 7 bases; unmatched bases: 7. Written as DNA, the CDR3 is TGTGCCAGCAGTGAACAGGACAGGTTCTCTGAAAAACTGTTTTTT. Encoded protein: CASSEQDRFSEKLFF. The full variable domain, its missing parts supplied by reference TRBV25-1 and TRBJ1-4, is EADIYQTPRYLVIGTGKKITLECSQTMGHDKMYWYQQDPGMELHLIHYSYGVNSTEKGDLSSESTVSRIRTEHFPLTLESARPSHTSQYLCASSEQDRFSEKLFFGSGTQLSVL.

The chain couples TRBV7-9 to TRBJ2-5; 10 bases map to TRBD2. The DNA end favors TRBJ2-7, so the J call may be wrong. The CDR3 is made up of 15 amino acids. Per the germline V gene, CDR1 is SEHNR and CDR2 is FQNEAQ (reference sequence). This CDR3 is CASSLWASGSNEQYF. The CDR3 DNA reads as TGTGCCAGCAGCTTATGGGCTAGCGGGAGTAACGAGCAGTACTTC.

The genes are TRBV2 and TRBJ1-1, with D unresolved. The CDR3 loop spans 12 amino acids. Germline V gene lookup returns CDR1 SNHLY and CDR2 FYNNEI. With 3 bases removed from V and 1 base from J, the gap between germline ends came to 3 bases. The CDR3 protein is CASSEANTEAFF. The CDR3 nucleotides read TGTGCCAGCAGTGAGGCGAACACTGAAGCTTTCTTT.

The CDR3 loop is CASSSVAGGPLYEQYF. CDR3 nucleotide sequence: TGTGCCAGCAGCTCCGTAGCGGGAGGGCCTTTGTACGAGCAGTACTTC. The chain links TRBV27 to TRBJ2-7; 11 bases fit TRBD2. This CDR3 has 16 amino acids. Per germline, CDR1 MNHEY and CDR2 SMNVEV (reference sequence). V was clipped by 6 bases and J by 4 bases; unmatched bases: 11.

The chain recombines TRBV19 with TRBJ1-4; weak D call: TRBD1 (6 bases). Germline assignment: CDR1 LNHDA and CDR2 SQIVND (reference sequence). V was shortened by 7 bases and J by 6 bases, with 12 bases between the two germline ends. The CDR3 is 13 amino acids. Written as DNA, the CDR3 is TGTGCCAGTACGGACAGACCCTATGAAAAACTGTTTTTT. Translated: CASTDRPYEKLFF.

The chain links TRBV7-9 to TRBJ1-4, with 11 bases fitting TRBD1. The CDR3 has 16 residues. Germline CDR1 is SEHNR and CDR2 is FQNEAQ (reference sequence). The J segment lost 7 bases and the V segment lost 4 bases, leaving 8 bases of the junction unmatched. The CDR3 loop reads CASSSLGQGVFEKLFF. As DNA, the CDR3 is TGTGCCAGCAGCTCGTTGGGACAGGGGGTTTTTGAAAAACTGTTTTTT.

The V and J genes are TRBV5-1 and TRBJ2-1; TRBD1 agrees at 7 bases. This CDR3 has 15 amino acids. Germline V gene data show CDR1 as SGHRS and CDR2 as YFSETQ. The junction had 5 bases not matched to a gene; V was cut back by 2 bases and J by 3 bases. CDR3 nucleotide sequence: TGCGCCAGCAGCTTCCCCGGGACAGACTACAATGAGCAGTTCTTC. It yields the protein CASSFPGTDYNEQFF. The variable domain in full, completed from reference TRBV5-1 and TRBJ2-1, reads KAGVTQTPRYLIKTRGQQVTLSCSPISGHRSVSWYQQTPGQGLQFLFEYFSETQRNKGNFPGRFSGRQFSNSRSEMNVSTLELGDSALYLCASSFPGTDYNEQFFGPGTRLTVL.

The V and J genes are TRBV6-6 and TRBJ1-1; D unclear. V was cut by 2 bases and J by 11 bases, with 9 bases left in between. The CDR3 is 11 residues long. Germline loops: CDR1 MNHNY, CDR2 SVGAGI (reference sequence). The CDR3 DNA reads TGTGCCAGCAGTTACGGGGAGCAGGCTTTCTTT. Protein: CASSYGEQAFF.

The V and J genes are TRBV18 and TRBJ1-2, with 7 bases lining up with TRBD1. V lost 4 bases, J lost 4 bases, and 12 bases stayed unmatched. Germline V lookup: CDR1 KGHSH, CDR2 LQKENI. CDR3 length: 16 amino acids. The CDR3 coding sequence is TGTGCCAGCTCACTCGGATCCACAGGGGAGGCCTATGGCTACACCTTC. Its translation is CASSLGSTGEAYGYTF. The whole variable domain, filled in from reference TRBV18 and TRBJ1-2, reads NAGVMQNPRHLVRRRGQEARLRCSPMKGHSHVYWYRQLPEEGLKFMVYLQKENIIDESGMPKERFSAEFPKEGPSILRIQQVVRGDSAAYFCASSLGSTGEAYGYTFGSGTRLTVV.

The V gene is TRBV20-1, the J gene TRBJ2-3; 7 nucleotides line up with TRBD1. The CDR3 spans 11 residues. Germline CDR1 reads DFQATT; CDR2 reads SNEGSKA (reference sequence). With 6 bases clipped from V and 6 bases from J, the junction kept 3 bases outside the gene matches. CDR3 coding DNA: TGCAGTGCCCAGGACAGGGATACGCAGTATTTT. Its translation is CSAQDRDTQYF.

CDR3 sequence reads: CASGTSGGLEDTQYF. As DNA, the CDR3 is TGTGCCTCCGGGACTAGCGGGGGTCTGGAGGATACGCAGTATTTT. V is TRBV30 and J is TRBJ2-3, with 14 nucleotides matching TRBD2. J was trimmed by 6 bases and V by 7 bases; bases with no gene match: 9. Germline V gene data show CDR1 as GTSNPN and CDR2 as SVGIG (reference sequence). The CDR3 length is 15 residues.

This clone was recorded a few times. V and J are TRBV25-1 and TRBJ2-7, with TRBD1 as a possible D gene (6 bases). Germline V gene lookup returns CDR1 MGHDK and CDR2 SYGVNS. The CDR3 sequence is 11 residues long. V was clipped by 8 bases and J by 4 bases, with 9 bases between them. The CDR3, as DNA: TGTGCCAGCGAACAGGGTTACGAGCAGTACTTC. Encoded protein: CASEQGYEQYF.

The chain links TRBV30 to TRBJ1-1; tentatively, D is TRBD1 (6 bases). Germline V lookup: CDR1 GTSNPN, CDR2 SVGIG (reference sequence). This CDR3 spans 14 amino acids. As DNA, the CDR3 is TGTGCGTTGACCTCGGCAGGGGTGAACACTGAAGCTTTCTTT. Its translation: CALTSAGVNTEAFF.

CDR3 sequence: CASSPVGGGLSKNIQYF. In nucleotides, the CDR3 is TGTGCCAGCAGCCCGGTGGGCGGGGGCCTGAGCAAAAACATTCAGTACTTC. The gene calls are TRBV5-4 and TRBJ2-4; TRBD2 is a possible D gene (7 bases). There are 17 residues in the CDR3. Germline CDR1 is SGHNT and CDR2 is YYREEE (reference sequence). The ends were cut back, 4 bases at V and 3 bases at J, with 20 bases in the middle. The full variable domain, in which reference TRBV5-4 and TRBJ2-4 provide the parts outside the CDR3, is ETGVTQSPTHLIKTRGQQVTLRCSSQSGHNTVSWYQQALGQGPQFIFQYYREEENGRGNFPPRFSGLQFPNYSSELNVNALELDDSALYLCASSPVGGGLSKNIQYFGAGTRLSVL.

This chain links TRBV29-1 with TRBJ1-4; TRBD1 matches at 7 bases. The CDR3 length is 13 residues. Germline-derived CDR1 and CDR2 are SQVTM and ANQGSEA. The V segment lost 8 bases and the J segment 5 bases; nucleotides outside the gene matches: 8. CDR3 DNA sequence: TGCAGCACCAGGGACAGCAAGAATGAAAAACTGTTTTTT. This encodes CSTRDSKNEKLFF.

V and J are TRBV5-4 and TRBJ2-5; a possible D gene is TRBD1 (5 bases). The V gene's germline CDR1 is SGHNT and CDR2 YYREEE (reference sequence). The CDR3 has 16 amino acids. V lost 1 base and J 4 bases, leaving 17 bases between the germline ends. CDR3 nucleotides: TGTGCCAGCAGCTTGTTCCAGGGCGGCAATTTAGAGACCCAGTACTTC. As protein: CASSLFQGGNLETQYF.